This T cell receptor beta chain was sequenced for a study of T cell repertoires in cytomegalovirus infection. Whole-study context: CMV epitopes, recently identified HLA-C-restricted and well-studied HLA-B-restricted, were used.

The study's findings and limits: The ex vivo response showed dominance by HLA-C-restricted CMV-specific TCR beta clonotypes. Using cumulative public TCR beta family frequency, the authors identified those who carried CMV together with the relevant HLA.

The CDR3 runs to 14 residues. Unmatched junction bases numbered 5, after V lost 3 bases and J lost 4 bases. In regard to this clonotype: Its matching antigen is unknown.

TCRdb re-derived calls from the reads in MiXCR, one entry per CDR3 protein. The data show 200,000 to 250,000 distinct CDR3 sequences, around two fifths seen once. This clonotype originated in a human donor in good health (CMV status not recorded). Some clones in this sample may be carry-over from other donors' samples. The sample here was CD8+ T cells from cultured PBMCs, taken from culture after CMV antigen stimulation. The rearrangement uses TRBV12-3 or TRBV12-4 and TRBJ1-2; 7 positions agree with TRBD1. The CDR3 loop reads CASSFDREGYGYTF. Here the CDR3 DNA reads TGTGCCAGCAGTTTCGACAGGGAAGGCTATGGCTACACCTTC.